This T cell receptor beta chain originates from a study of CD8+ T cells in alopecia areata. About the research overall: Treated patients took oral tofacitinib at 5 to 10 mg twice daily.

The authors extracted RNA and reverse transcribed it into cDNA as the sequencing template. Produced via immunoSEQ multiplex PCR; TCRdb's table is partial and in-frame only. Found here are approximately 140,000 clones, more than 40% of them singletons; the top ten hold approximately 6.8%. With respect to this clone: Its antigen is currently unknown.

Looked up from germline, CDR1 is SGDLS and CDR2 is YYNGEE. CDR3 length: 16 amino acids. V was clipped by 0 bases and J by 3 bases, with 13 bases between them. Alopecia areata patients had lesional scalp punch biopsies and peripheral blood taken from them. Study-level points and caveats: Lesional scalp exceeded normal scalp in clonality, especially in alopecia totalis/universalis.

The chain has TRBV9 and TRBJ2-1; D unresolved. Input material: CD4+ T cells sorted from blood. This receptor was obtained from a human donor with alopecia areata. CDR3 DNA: TGTGCCAGCAGCGTAGTCGTGGGCGGAAACTACAATGAGCAGTTCTTC. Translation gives CASSVVVGGNYNEQFF.